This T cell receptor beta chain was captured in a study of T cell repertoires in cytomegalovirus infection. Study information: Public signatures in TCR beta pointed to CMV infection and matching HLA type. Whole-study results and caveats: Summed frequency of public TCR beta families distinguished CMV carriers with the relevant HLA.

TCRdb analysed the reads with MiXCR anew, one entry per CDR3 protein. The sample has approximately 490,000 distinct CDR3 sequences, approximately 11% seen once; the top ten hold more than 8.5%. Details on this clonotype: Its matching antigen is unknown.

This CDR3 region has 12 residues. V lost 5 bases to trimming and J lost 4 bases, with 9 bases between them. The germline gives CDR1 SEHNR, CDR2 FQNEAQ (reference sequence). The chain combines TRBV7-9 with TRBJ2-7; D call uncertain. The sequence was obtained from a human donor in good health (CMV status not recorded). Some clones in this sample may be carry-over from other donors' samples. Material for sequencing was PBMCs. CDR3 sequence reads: CASSPWAYEQYF. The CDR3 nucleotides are TGTGCCAGCAGCCCTTGGGCTTACGAGCAGTACTTC.